This T cell receptor (beta chain) derives from a study of cytomegalovirus exposure and HLA in healthy donors. The CDR3 has 19 amino acids. CDR1 and CDR2 (germline): SGHAT, FQNNGV. V trimming: 5 bases; J trimming: 4 bases; junction bases outside the gene matches: 10. Use of 60 Vbeta and 13 Jbeta primers characterized the PCR. Profiling relied on immunoSEQ multiplex PCR, and the TCRdb table lists in-frame clones only, not all of them. In the table there are 150,000 to 200,000 clones, around 80% of which are singletons. V is TRBV11-2 and J is TRBJ2-2; 16 bases line up with TRBD2. This sequence originates from a man younger than 40 in good health and CMV-seronegative. Material: PBMCs. Here the CDR3 DNA reads TGTGCCAGCAGCGCTTGGGGACTAGCGGGAGGGCCCGGCACCGGGGAGCTGTTTTTT. Residues: CASSAWGLAGGPGTGELFF.